These 2 T cell receptor beta chains originate from one sample sequenced in a study of cytomegalovirus exposure and HLA in healthy donors. Here immunoSEQ multiplex PCR was the method, and the copy in TCRdb shows in-frame clones only, minus some. The sample lists about 170,000 clones, about 83% seen once, with approximately 1.5% in the top ten. The specimen was PBMCs. These receptors all stem from a woman younger than 45 in good health and CMV-seronegative.

This rearrangement joins TRBV6-6 to TRBJ1-2; tentative D call: TRBD1 (6 bases). The germline V gene has CDR1 MNHNY and CDR2 SVGAGI (reference sequence). Trimming removed 6 bases at V and 12 bases at J, with 17 bases between. The CDR3 sequence is 12 residues long. The CDR3 DNA is TGTGCCAGCAGAACCACGGACAGAGGCCACACCTTC. It codes for CASRTTDRGHTF.

This clone was found once. The V gene is TRBV29-1, the J gene TRBJ1-2, with a tentative D call TRBD1 (5 bases). The V end was cut by 7 bases, the J end by 8 bases, with 29 bases between. Germline values: CDR1 SQVTM, CDR2 ANQGSEA. The CDR3 length is 16 residues. CDR3 in amino acids: CSAYSQGTQGHPGYTF. The CDR3 DNA sequence: TGCAGCGCATACTCTCAAGGTACTCAGGGTCATCCGGGCTACACCTTC.